These T cell receptor beta chains were read from a single sample in a study of shared clonotypes between healthy human individuals. This table comes from immunoSEQ multiplex PCR, and its TCRdb copy is limited to in-frame clones, with some not included. The sample has roughly 890,000 clones; 85% to 95% are singletons. The sequencing input was naive CD8+ T cells sorted from blood. All receptors come from a man between 25 and 39 years old in good health. The CDR3 runs from the conserved cysteine through the conserved F or W. D genes are given only for firm matches. Part of the rows lack a size; the others show once, few, many or a class for expanded clones.

V gene: TRBV27
D gene: NA
clone size: NA
J gene: TRBJ1-4
CDR3 DNA: TGTGCCAGCAGTCCCCGCAGGTTTCGGGATGAAAAACTGTTTTTT
CDR3 protein: CASSPRRFRDEKLFF

V gene: TRBV6-5
D gene: NA
clone size: NA
J gene: TRBJ1-1
CDR3 DNA: TGTGCCAGCAGCCTAGGGACGAACACTGAAGCTTTCTTT
CDR3 protein: CASSLGTNTEAFF

V gene: TRBV10-3
D gene: NA
clone size: NA
J gene: TRBJ1-1
CDR3 DNA: TGTGCCATCAGTGAGACGGGGCAGGAAGCTTTCTTT
CDR3 protein: CAISETGQEAFF

V gene: TRBV25-1
D gene: NA
clone size: NA
J gene: TRBJ1-2
CDR3 DNA: TGTGCCAGCAGTGACAATGACGGGCCAGACCCAAAAAACTATGGCTACACCTTC
CDR3 protein: CASSDNDGPDPKNYGYTF

V gene: TRBV5-6
D gene: TRBD2
clone size: NA
J gene: TRBJ2-7
CDR3 DNA: TGTGCCAGCAGCAGGGCTAGCGGCCCATCCTACGAGCAGTACTTC
CDR3 protein: CASSRASGPSYEQYF

V gene: TRBV7-9
D gene: NA
clone size: NA
J gene: TRBJ2-3
CDR3 DNA: TGTGCCAGCAGCTCAACAATCACAGATACGCAGTATTTT
CDR3 protein: CASSSTITDTQYF

V gene: TRBV5-1
D gene: NA
clone size: once
J gene: TRBJ2-7
CDR3 DNA: TGCGCCAGCAGCTACCGGGACACCTCCTACGAGCAGTACTTC
CDR3 protein: CASSYRDTSYEQYF

V gene: TRBV27
D gene: TRBD2
clone size: NA
J gene: TRBJ2-7
CDR3 DNA: TGTGCCAGCAGTTTAGGCGGGAGTCGGTACGAGCAGTACTTC
CDR3 protein: CASSLGGSRYEQYF

V gene: TRBV27
D gene: NA
clone size: NA
J gene: TRBJ2-1
CDR3 DNA: TGTGCCAGCAGTTTATCGTCAGGGCTCTCCTACAATGAGCAGTTCTTC
CDR3 protein: CASSLSSGLSYNEQFF

V gene: TRBV11-2
D gene: NA
clone size: NA
J gene: TRBJ2-1
CDR3 DNA: TGTGCCAGCAGCTCGCAGGGAGAGCAGTTCTTC
CDR3 protein: CASSSQGEQFF

V gene: TRBV30
D gene: NA
clone size: NA
J gene: TRBJ1-4
CDR3 DNA: TGTGCCTGGAGTTACAGGGTAAATGAAAAACTGTTTTTT
CDR3 protein: CAWSYRVNEKLFF

V gene: TRBV4-1
D gene: NA
clone size: NA
J gene: TRBJ1-1
CDR3 DNA: TGCGCCAGCAGCCAAGATGTGGCGAGGACTGAAGCTTTCTTT
CDR3 protein: CASSQDVARTEAFF

V gene: TRBV4-1
D gene: NA
clone size: NA
J gene: TRBJ2-2
CDR3 DNA: TGCGCCAGCAGCCGCCTATTTCCAATACCATCCCCCCCTCCCGGGGAGCTGTTTTTT
CDR3 protein: CASSRLFPIPSPPPGELFF

V gene: TRBV7-9
D gene: NA
clone size: NA
J gene: TRBJ2-5
CDR3 DNA: TGTGCCAGCAGCGGGACTGAGCAAGAGACCCAGTACTTC
CDR3 protein: CASSGTEQETQYF

V gene: TRBV7-6
D gene: NA
clone size: NA
J gene: TRBJ2-7
CDR3 DNA: TGTGCCAGCAGCTTAGTTAGGACTACGCACGGCGAGCAGTACTTC
CDR3 protein: CASSLVRTTHGEQYF

V gene: TRBV7-3
D gene: TRBD2
clone size: NA
J gene: TRBJ2-2
CDR3 DNA: TGTGCCAGCAGCTTAGGGACTATCACCGGGGAGCTGTTTTTT
CDR3 protein: CASSLGTITGELFF

V gene: TRBV29-1
D gene: NA
clone size: few
J gene: TRBJ1-2
CDR3 DNA: TGCAGCGTTGTTGCTCGGGATGGCTACACCTTC
CDR3 protein: CSVVARDGYTF

V gene: TRBV14
D gene: TRBD2
clone size: NA
J gene: TRBJ2-3
CDR3 DNA: TGTGCCAGCAGCCAAGTTAGCGGGAGAGAGGGAACGCAGTATTTT
CDR3 protein: CASSQVSGREGTQYF

V gene: TRBV4-1
D gene: NA
clone size: NA
J gene: TRBJ2-7
CDR3 DNA: TGCGCCAGCAGCCGGGAATTAGGCGACGAGCAGTACTTC
CDR3 protein: CASSRELGDEQYF

V gene: TRBV27
D gene: NA
clone size: NA
J gene: TRBJ2-7
CDR3 DNA: TGTGCCAGCAGTTTCTCGCCCACCGGACTCGATGAGCAGTACTTC
CDR3 protein: CASSFSPTGLDEQYF

V gene: TRBV9
D gene: NA
clone size: NA
J gene: TRBJ1-5
CDR3 DNA: TGTGCCAGCAGCGTAGGTCAAGGACCAAATCAGCCCCAGCATTTT
CDR3 protein: CASSVGQGPNQPQHF

V gene: TRBV27
D gene: TRBD1
clone size: NA
J gene: TRBJ1-5
CDR3 DNA: TGTGCCAGCAGTTTAGGGGTGACAGGGCGGCAGCCCCAGCATTTT
CDR3 protein: CASSLGVTGRQPQHF

V gene: TRBV4-3
D gene: NA
clone size: NA
J gene: TRBJ2-2
CDR3 DNA: TGCGCCAGCAGCCACGGGACGGGAAACACCGGGGAGCTGTTTTTT
CDR3 protein: CASSHGTGNTGELFF